These T cell receptor beta chains were read from a single sample in a study of blood T cell repertoires in COVID-19. The repertoire was sequenced with immunoSEQ multiplex PCR; TCRdb's copy has only in-frame clones and lacks some. The table includes some 340,000 clones, 70% to 90% detected once. The source material was PBMCs or T cells enriched from blood (not recorded which). These receptor sequences come from a woman aged 25 to 39 who had recovered from COVID-19. CDR3s include the opening cysteine and the closing phenylalanine or tryptophan. D genes are given only for firm matches. Not every row has a clone size; where given, it reads once, few, many or a size class.

clone_size	v_call	d_call	cdr3_length	j_call	cdr3_nt	cdr3_aa
.	TRBV4-1	.	15	TRBJ1-5	TGCGCCAGCAGCCAGCCCGACAGGCTCAATCAGCCCCAGCATTTT	CASSQPDRLNQPQHF
.	TRBV19	.	12	TRBJ2-5	TGTGCCAGTAGTATTCGGGGGGAGACCCAGTACTTC	CASSIRGETQYF
few	TRBV7-2	TRBD2	16	TRBJ2-1	TGTGCCAGCAGCTTAGTGCGGCTAGCGGTTTACAATGAGCAGTTCTTC	CASSLVRLAVYNEQFF
few	TRBV10-3	.	14	TRBJ1-3	TGTGCCACCTCAGGGGCTCCCTCTGGAAACACCATATATTTT	CATSGAPSGNTIYF
.	TRBV7-8	.	14	TRBJ1-6	TGTGCCAGCAGCCCCCGACAGCGTAATTCACCCCTCCACTTT	CASSPRQRNSPLHF
.	TRBV7-8	.	13	TRBJ2-7	TGTGCCAGCAGCTTTAGCAGGGATTACGAGCAGTACTTC	CASSFSRDYEQYF
.	TRBV2	TRBD1	13	TRBJ2-7	TGTGCCACCAGGGGGACAGGGGTTTACGAGCAGTACTTC	CATRGTGVYEQYF
.	TRBV24-1	.	13	TRBJ2-3	TGTGCCACCAGTGATTCAAGCACAGATACGCAGTATTTT	CATSDSSTDTQYF
.	TRBV30	.	12	TRBJ1-6	TGTGCCTGGACGGGGAGGAATTCACCCCTCCACTTT	CAWTGRNSPLHF
.	TRBV5-4	.	14	TRBJ2-2	TGTGCCAGCAGCTTGGGTTACGGGTCCGGGGAGCTGTTTTTT	CASSLGYGSGELFF
.	TRBV20-1	.	10	TRBJ2-7	TGCAGTGTGGGGAGGAACGAGCAGTACTTC	CSVGRNEQYF
.	TRBV5-1	.	15	TRBJ1-1	TGCGCCAGCAGCTTGCGCGGATATATGAACACTGAAGCTTTCTTT	CASSLRGYMNTEAFF
.	TRBV19	TRBD1	14	TRBJ1-5	TGTGCCAGTAGTTCACAGGGGGACAATCAGCCCCAGCATTTT	CASSSQGDNQPQHF
.	TRBV4-1	.	17	TRBJ1-5	TGCGCCAGCAGCCAAGATCAGGGCCCCATTAGCAATCAGCCCCAGCATTTT	CASSQDQGPISNQPQHF
once	TRBV20-1	.	10	TRBJ1-1	TGCAGGACAGGCAACACTGAAGCTTTCTTT	CRTGNTEAFF
.	TRBV5-1	TRBD1	14	TRBJ1-6	TGCGCCAGCAGCTCCGGGACAGGGAATTCACCCCTCCACTTT	CASSSGTGNSPLHF
many	TRBV6-5	.	12	TRBJ1-1	TGTGCCAGCAATCGGGGAAACACTGAAGCTTTCTTT	CASNRGNTEAFF
.	TRBV5-1	.	17	TRBJ1-1	TGCGCCAGCAGCCAGAAGACTACGTTCCGGATGAACACTGAAGCTTTCTTT	CASSQKTTFRMNTEAFF
.	TRBV15	TRBD2	18	TRBJ2-3	TGTGCCACCGGACGGGGGCTAGCGGGGGGCCTGAGCACAGATACGCAGTATTTT	CATGRGLAGGLSTDTQYF
.	TRBV9	.	15	TRBJ1-2	TGTGCCAGCAGCGTAGCCCCCGGGACAAGTTATGGCTACACCTTC	CASSVAPGTSYGYTF
.	TRBV5-6	TRBD1	17	TRBJ2-6	TGTGCCAGCAGTTTAGGACAGGGGCTCTCTGGGGCCAACGTCCTGACTTTC	CASSLGQGLSGANVLTF
.	TRBV5-1	TRBD1	15	TRBJ2-5	TGCGCCAGCAGCTTGGGGGACAGGGGCCAAGAGACCCAGTACTTC	CASSLGDRGQETQYF
.	TRBV24-1	TRBD1	18	TRBJ1-3	TGTGCCACCAGTGACTTGGGACAGGGAAGGATAAAGGGAAACACCATATATTTT	CATSDLGQGRIKGNTIYF
once	TRBV5-1	.	14	TRBJ1-1	TGCGCCAGCAGCTTGGAGGGGTCGAACACTGAAGCTTTCTTT	CASSLEGSNTEAFF
.	TRBV6-5	TRBD1	16	TRBJ1-2	TGTGCCAGCAGTTATTACAGGGGGGATACGAACTATGGCTACACCTTC	CASSYYRGDTNYGYTF
.	TRBV9	.	9	TRBJ2-5	TGTGCCAGCCCCCATCAAAAGTACTTC	CASPHQKYF
.	TRBV9	.	13	TRBJ2-7	TGTGCCAGTAGTTTCGGGTACTCCTACGAGCAGTACTTC	CASSFGYSYEQYF
once	TRBV28	.	15	TRBJ1-4	TGTGCCAGCAGTCTTTTTGAGCCCAGTTCAGGAAAACTGTTTTTT	CASSLFEPSSGKLFF
.	TRBV2	TRBD2	16	TRBJ2-5	TGTGCCAGCAGTGAAGCGGCTAGCGGGGGGCAAGAGACCCAGTACTTC	CASSEAASGGQETQYF
.	TRBV19	TRBD2	16	TRBJ2-7	TGTGCCAGTAGTATTGTAGGACCTCGGGGGGCCTACGAGCAGTACTTC	CASSIVGPRGAYEQYF
.	TRBV5-1	.	15	TRBJ1-3	TGCGCCAGCAGCCTAGGGACAACAACTGGAAACACCATATATTTT	CASSLGTTTGNTIYF
.	TRBV19	.	12	TRBJ2-7	TGTGCCACCCCGCTCGGCTCCTACGAGCAGTACTTC	CATPLGSYEQYF
.	TRBV19	TRBD1	15	TRBJ1-2	TGTGCCAGTAGTATTGGGACAGGGGGCCACTATGGCTACACCTTC	CASSIGTGGHYGYTF
.	TRBV12-5	TRBD2	21	TRBJ2-1	TGTGCTAGTGGTTTGGTACCCTGGGCGGTAGCGGGGGGTTGGTCCTACAATGAGCAGTTCTTC	CASGLVPWAVAGGWSYNEQFF
.	TRBV6-5	.	15	TRBJ1-2	TGTGCCAGCGTCGACTTCGGCAGCCCTAACTATGGCTACACCTTC	CASVDFGSPNYGYTF
.	TRBV28	.	16	TRBJ1-1	TGTGCCAGCAGCCCTATCGGAGGTCTTATGAACACTGAAGCTTTCTTT	CASSPIGGLMNTEAFF
few	TRBV6-6	TRBD1	17	TRBJ2-1	TGTGCCAGCAGTCAGCCGGGACAGGGATGGCCCGTTGATGAGCAGTTCTTC	CASSQPGQGWPVDEQFF
.	TRBV6-1	TRBD1	11	TRBJ1-2	TGTGCCTCCAGGACAGGGGGTGGCTACACCTTC	CASRTGGGYTF
.	TRBV4-3	TRBD2	17	TRBJ2-1	TGCGCCAGCAGCCGGACTAGCGGGGGCTTCTCCTACAATGAGCAGTTCTTC	CASSRTSGGFSYNEQFF
once	TRBV11-2	.	16	TRBJ1-3	TGTGCCAGCAGCATTCCTCGTGGGAGGACGGGAAACACCATATATTTT	CASSIPRGRTGNTIYF
.	TRBV6-2/TRBV6-3	.	17	TRBJ1-2	TGTGCCAGCAGTTACTCGATCGGGACTAATACGGACTATGGCTACACCTTC	CASSYSIGTNTDYGYTF
.	TRBV7-9	.	14	TRBJ1-2	TGTGCCAGCAGCCTACTGACAGGAGATTATGGCTACACCTTC	CASSLLTGDYGYTF
.	TRBV27	TRBD2	17	TRBJ2-2	TGTGCCAGCAGTTTACTGGCCCCGGGAGGAAACACCGGGGAGCTGTTTTTT	CASSLLAPGGNTGELFF
once	TRBV9	.	16	TRBJ1-6	TGTGCCAGCAGCGGAAGCCGGGGCTCCTATAATTCACCCCTCCACTTT	CASSGSRGSYNSPLHF
.	TRBV7-2	TRBD1	14	TRBJ1-5	TGTGCCAGCAGTCGTCCAGGGGGGAATCAGCCCCAGCATTTT	CASSRPGGNQPQHF
.	TRBV18	.	14	TRBJ1-5	TGTGCCAGCTCACTCGGCGGGGGGGATCAGCCCCAGCATTTT	CASSLGGGDQPQHF
.	TRBV11-2	TRBD2	15	TRBJ2-1	TGTGCCAGCAGATCTAGCGGGGTGGGCTACAATGAGCAGTTCTTC	CASRSSGVGYNEQFF
few	TRBV12-3/TRBV12-4	.	13	TRBJ1-4	TGTGCCAGCAGTTTAGATCCCGTCCAAAAACTGTTTTTT	CASSLDPVQKLFF
.	TRBV27	.	16	TRBJ1-1	TGTGCCAGCAGTTTGAGCCCCTTTCGGGAGGGCACTGAAGCTTTCTTT	CASSLSPFREGTEAFF
.	TRBV28	TRBD2	16	TRBJ2-4	TGTGCCAGCAGTTTCTGGGAGGGGCTAGCCAAAAACATTCAGTACTTC	CASSFWEGLAKNIQYF
.	TRBV6-5	TRBD2	14	TRBJ2-1	TGTGCCAGCAAGATCAGCGGGGTAAACAATGAGCAGTTCTTC	CASKISGVNNEQFF
.	TRBV5-5	.	11	TRBJ2-5	TGTGCCAGCAGCCCCTCAGAGACCCAGTACTTC	CASSPSETQYF